The 6 T cell receptor beta chains below come from one sample, sequenced in a study of blood T cell repertoires in COVID-19 (dated by TCRdb to the early 2020s). The library was generated by the immunoSEQ multiplex PCR assay. This is the immuneACCESS table as TCRdb keeps it, with only in-frame sequences that have V and J called. A part of the clones is gone; compared with another copy, unresolved V genes explain less than half, and the rest is unexplained. This sample comprises hundreds of thousands of clones, around 90% of them detected only once. Of the sample, more than 0.7% falls within the top ten clones. The sequenced sample was peripheral blood. These receptor sequences come from a man between 18 and 35 years old with COVID-19, enrolled during active disease.

The V and J genes are TRBV5-4 and TRBJ1-1; TRBD1 matches at 7 bases. Trimming at V came to 5 bases and at J to 4 bases, leaving 8 bases not matched to a gene. CDR1 SGHNT and CDR2 YYREEE come from the germline V gene (reference sequence). The CDR3 covers 14 residues. CDR3 nucleotides: TGTGCCAGCAGTAGGACAGGTGATGGCACTGAAGCTTTCTTT. Translated: CASSRTGDGTEAFF.

The CDR3 region is CASSQTGTEGWEQYF. CDR3 DNA sequence: TGTGCCAGCAGCCAAACCGGGACTGAGGGGTGGGAGCAGTACTTC. The genes are TRBV16 and TRBJ2-7; weak D call: TRBD2 (6 bases). CDR3 length equals 15 residues. The ends were cut back, 2 bases at V and 7 bases at J, with 18 bases in the middle. In germline, CDR1 is KGHSY, CDR2 FQNENV.

This clone appeared a single time. The rearrangement uses TRBV10-3 and TRBJ2-7, with TRBD2 as a possible D gene (5 bases). The CDR3 consists of 13 residues. CDR1 and CDR2 from the germline V gene are ENHRY and SYGVKD. Trimming removed 3 bases from V and 1 base from J, with 7 bases in between. The CDR3 region is CAISDGGSYEQYF. The CDR3, as DNA: TGTGCCATCAGTGACGGCGGGTCCTACGAGCAGTACTTC.

The V call is TRBV6-5, the J call TRBJ2-7; a possible D gene is TRBD2 (7 bases). V lost 6 bases, J lost 2 bases, and 17 bases lay in between. The CDR3 totals 15 residues. Germline CDR1 MNHEY, CDR2 SVGAGI. In DNA form, the CDR3 reads TGTGCCAGCAGCGGGGCGGGGGACAACACCTACGAGCAGTACTTC. Translating it yields CASSGAGDNTYEQYF.

The genes are TRBV11-3 and TRBJ1-1, with D perhaps TRBD1 (6 bases). The CDR3 spans 12 residues. V was shortened by 3 bases and J by 6 bases, with 8 bases between the two germline ends. Germline-derived CDR1 and CDR2 are SGHNT and YENEEA. This CDR3 is CASSFGGAEAFF. CDR3 DNA sequence: TGTGCCAGCAGCTTTGGGGGCGCTGAAGCTTTCTTT.

V is TRBV18 and J is TRBJ1-3; no firm D call. CDR3 size: 17 residues. Germline V gene lookup returns CDR1 KGHSH and CDR2 LQKENI. V shed 3 bases and J shed 0 bases, with 15 bases lying between them. The DNA for the CDR3 is TGTGCCAGCTCACCCAGGAGGTTGATCAGCTCTGGAAACACCATATATTTT. Its translation is CASSPRRLISSGNTIYF.